This T cell receptor (beta chain) was captured in a study of low-dose radiotherapy and immunotherapy resistance in tumors. Study in general: Given every two weeks, intravenous cyclophosphamide 200 mg/m2 preceded radiation and immunotherapy by one day. Aspirin 300 mg was given orally each day for four cycles from cycle 1 day 1.

CDR1 and CDR2 from the germline V gene are DFQATT and SNEGSKA (reference sequence). Trimming shortened V by 6 bases and J by 0 bases, and 7 bases separated the two germline ends. This CDR3 is 12 amino acids long. As for time point: before trial treatment. Primers targeting TRAV and TRBV primed first-strand cDNA, covering alpha and beta chains. TCRs were amplified for roughly 20 PCR cycles with a constant-region primer and V-primer adapter. TCRdb fed the reads into MiXCR, producing one record per CDR3 protein. The sample holds tens of thousands of distinct CDR3 sequences, around 17% seen once. This clonotype was found many times.

This clonotype originated in a male donor with prostate cancer. The starting material was PBMCs, obtained before treatment. This rearrangement joins TRBV20-1 to TRBJ2-3; D not resolved. The CDR3 reads CSANPSTDTQYF. The CDR3, as DNA: TGCAGTGCGAATCCTAGCACAGATACGCAGTATTTT.